These 4 T cell receptor beta chains were sequenced from one sample in a study of control samples from healthy donors and cancer patients. Libraries were prepared by immunoSEQ multiplex PCR; TCRdb keeps only in-frame clonotypes and omits some of them. The sample lists about 180,000 clones; around 89% were seen once. The sequenced sample was blood. The receptors come from a woman between 45 and 60 years old in good health.

This chain joins TRBV28 and TRBJ1-2; no clear D. CDR3 length: 12 residues. CDR1 MDHEN and CDR2 SYDVKM come from the germline V gene. V dropped 3 bases and J dropped 4 bases, with 6 bases sitting between them. The CDR3 is CASSFGIYGYTF. CDR3 sequence (DNA): TGTGCCAGCAGTTTCGGGATCTATGGCTACACCTTC.

The J gene is TRBJ2-4, the V gene TRBV14; D is unclear. The germline CDR1 and CDR2 sequences are SGHDN and FVKESK. Trimming pared 0 bases from V and 2 bases from J, leaving 17 bases between. This CDR3 comprises 18 residues. DNA of the CDR3: TGTGCCAGCAGCCAAGATATTGGGCTAGGAAGGTCCAAAAACATTCAGTACTTC. Translating it yields CASSQDIGLGRSKNIQYF.

The chain has TRBV24-1 and TRBJ1-5; 7 bases match TRBD1. The CDR3 spans 16 residues. The V gene's germline CDR1 is KGHDR and CDR2 SFDVKD. V was clipped by 4 bases and J by 0 bases; unmatched bases: 5. Here the CDR3 reads CATSDQWDSSNQPQHF. The CDR3 DNA follows: TGTGCCACCAGTGACCAGTGGGACAGTAGCAATCAGCCCCAGCATTTT.

The chain is built from TRBV10-3 and TRBJ2-1; 10 bases align to TRBD1. Trimming took 6 bases from V and 4 from J; bases not matched to a gene: 12. Germline CDR1 and CDR2: ENHRY and SYGVKD. This CDR3 contains 17 residues. This chain's CDR3 is CAISPPLDRGNYNEQFF. In DNA, the CDR3 is TGTGCCATCAGCCCCCCATTGGACAGGGGGAATTACAATGAGCAGTTCTTC.